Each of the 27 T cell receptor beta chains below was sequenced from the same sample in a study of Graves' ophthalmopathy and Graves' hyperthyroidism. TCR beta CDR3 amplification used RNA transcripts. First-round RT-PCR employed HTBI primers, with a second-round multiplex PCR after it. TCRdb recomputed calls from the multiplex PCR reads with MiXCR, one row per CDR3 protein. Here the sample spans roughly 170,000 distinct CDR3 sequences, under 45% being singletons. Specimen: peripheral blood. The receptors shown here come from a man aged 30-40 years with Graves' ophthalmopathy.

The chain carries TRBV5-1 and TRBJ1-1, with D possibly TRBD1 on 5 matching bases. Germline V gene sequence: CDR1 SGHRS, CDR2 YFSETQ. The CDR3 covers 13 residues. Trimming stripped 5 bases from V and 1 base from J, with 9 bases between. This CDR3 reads CASRVGPNTEAFF. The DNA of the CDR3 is TGCGCCAGCAGAGTGGGGCCGAACACTGAAGCTTTCTTT.

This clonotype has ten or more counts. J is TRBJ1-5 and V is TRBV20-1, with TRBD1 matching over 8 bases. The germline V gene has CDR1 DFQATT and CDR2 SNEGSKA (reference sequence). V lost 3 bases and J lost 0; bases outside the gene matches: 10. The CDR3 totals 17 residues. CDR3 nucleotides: TGCAGTGCTAGGGACAGGGAACGTCGTAATAGCAATCAGCCCCAGCATTTT. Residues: CSARDRERRNSNQPQHF.

CDR3 DNA sequence: TGTGCCTGGGAAGGGATTCTGGGGAATTCACCCCTCCACTTT. Translated, it gives CAWEGILGNSPLHF. The chain links TRBV30 to TRBJ1-6; D call uncertain. The length of the CDR3 is 14 residues. The V end lost 5 bases, the J end lost 7 bases, and 15 bases lay between the germline ends. Germline CDR1 GTSNPN, CDR2 SVGIG (reference sequence).

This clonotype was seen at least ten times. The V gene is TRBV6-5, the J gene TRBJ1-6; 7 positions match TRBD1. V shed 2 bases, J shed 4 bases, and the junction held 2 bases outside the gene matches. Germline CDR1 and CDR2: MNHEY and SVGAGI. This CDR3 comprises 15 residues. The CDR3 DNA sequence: TGTGCCAGCAGTTACCGGGACAGTTATAATTCACCCCTCCACTTT. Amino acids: CASSYRDSYNSPLHF.

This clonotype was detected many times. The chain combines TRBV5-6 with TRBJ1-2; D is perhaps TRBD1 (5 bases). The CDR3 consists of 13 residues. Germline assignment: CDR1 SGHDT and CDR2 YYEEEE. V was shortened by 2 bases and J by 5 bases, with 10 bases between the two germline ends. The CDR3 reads CASSFGGTYGYTF. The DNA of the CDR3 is TGTGCCAGCAGCTTTGGGGGAACTTATGGCTACACCTTC.

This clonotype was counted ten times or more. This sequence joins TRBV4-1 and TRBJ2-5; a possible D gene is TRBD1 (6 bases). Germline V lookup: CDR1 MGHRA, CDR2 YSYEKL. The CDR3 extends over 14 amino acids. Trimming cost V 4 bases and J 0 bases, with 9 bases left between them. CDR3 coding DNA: TGCGCCAGCAGCCGCCAGGGGTACCAAGAGACCCAGTACTTC. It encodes CASSRQGYQETQYF.

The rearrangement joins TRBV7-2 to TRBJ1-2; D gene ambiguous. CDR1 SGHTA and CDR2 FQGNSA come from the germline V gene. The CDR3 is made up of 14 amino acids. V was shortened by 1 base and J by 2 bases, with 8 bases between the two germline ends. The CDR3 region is CASSLGSVNYGYTF. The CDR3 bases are TGTGCCAGCAGCTTAGGTTCAGTGAACTATGGCTACACCTTC.

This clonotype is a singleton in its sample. CDR3 in DNA: TGTGCCAGCAGTTTAGGTTCAGCGACCGGGGAGCTGTTTTTT. Its translation: CASSLGSATGELFF. J is TRBJ2-2 and V is TRBV12-3 or TRBV12-4; D is unclear. The CDR3 runs 14 residues. V gave up 1 base and J gave up 5 bases, with 8 bases separating them.

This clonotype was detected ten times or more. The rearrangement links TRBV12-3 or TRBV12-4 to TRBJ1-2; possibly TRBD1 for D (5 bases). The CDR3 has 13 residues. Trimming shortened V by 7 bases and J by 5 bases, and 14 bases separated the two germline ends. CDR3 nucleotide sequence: TGTGCCAGCACCCCATCTGGGGGGTATGGCTACACCTTC. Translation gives CASTPSGGYGYTF.

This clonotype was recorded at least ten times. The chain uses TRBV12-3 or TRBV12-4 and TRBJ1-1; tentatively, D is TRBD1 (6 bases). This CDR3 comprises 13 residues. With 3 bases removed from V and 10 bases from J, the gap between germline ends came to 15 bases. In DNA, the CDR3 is TGTGCCAGCAGTTTGAGGGAGGGGGGGGGAGCTTTCTTT. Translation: CASSLREGGGAFF.

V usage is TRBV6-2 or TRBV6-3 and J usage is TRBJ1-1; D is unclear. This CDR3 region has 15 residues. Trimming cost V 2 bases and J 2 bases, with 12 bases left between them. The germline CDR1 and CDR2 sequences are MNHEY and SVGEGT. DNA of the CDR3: TGTGCCAGCAGTTACGCGACCGGACGTAACACTGAAGCTTTCTTT. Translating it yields CASSYATGRNTEAFF.

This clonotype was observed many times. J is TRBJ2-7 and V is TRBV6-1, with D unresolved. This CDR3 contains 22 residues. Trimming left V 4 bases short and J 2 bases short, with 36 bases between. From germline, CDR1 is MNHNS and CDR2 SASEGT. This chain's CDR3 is CASSGISVRSARNRISPYEQYF. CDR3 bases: TGTGCCAGCAGTGGGATTTCGGTGCGGAGCGCCCGAAACCGAATAAGCCCCTACGAGCAGTACTTC.

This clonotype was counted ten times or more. The CDR3 nucleotides are TGTGCCAGCAGTTACTCGGGACTATCGAACACTGAAGCTTTCTTT. Amino acid sequence: CASSYSGLSNTEAFF. This rearrangement joins TRBV28 to TRBJ1-1, with D perhaps TRBD1 (5 bases). In germline, CDR1 is MDHEN, CDR2 SYDVKM. Trimming cost V 4 bases and J 1 base, with 13 bases left between them. There are 15 residues in the CDR3. The variable domain in full, completed from reference TRBV28 and TRBJ1-1, reads DVKVTQSSRYLVKRTGEKVFLECVQDMDHENMFWYRQDPGLGLRLIYFSYDVKMKEKGDIPEGYSVSREKKERFSLILESASTNQTSMYLCASSYSGLSNTEAFFGQGTRLTVV.

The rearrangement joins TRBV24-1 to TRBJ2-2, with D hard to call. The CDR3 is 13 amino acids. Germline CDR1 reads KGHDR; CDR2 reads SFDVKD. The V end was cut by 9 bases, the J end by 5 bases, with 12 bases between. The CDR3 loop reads CATSMTITGELFF. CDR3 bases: TGTGCCACCTCGATGACGATTACCGGGGAGCTGTTTTTT.

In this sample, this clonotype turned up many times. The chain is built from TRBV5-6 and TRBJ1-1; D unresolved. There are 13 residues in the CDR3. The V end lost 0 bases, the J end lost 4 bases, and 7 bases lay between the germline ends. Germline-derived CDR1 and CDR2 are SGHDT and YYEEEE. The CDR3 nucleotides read TGTGCCAGCAGCTTGGGTAAGGGCACTGAAGCTTTCTTT. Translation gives CASSLGKGTEAFF.

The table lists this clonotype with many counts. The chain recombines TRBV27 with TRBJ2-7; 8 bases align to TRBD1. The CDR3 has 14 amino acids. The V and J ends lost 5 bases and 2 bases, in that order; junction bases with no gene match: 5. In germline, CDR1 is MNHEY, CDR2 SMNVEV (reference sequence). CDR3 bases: TGTGCCAGCAGTATGGACAGGGAGGCCTACGAGCAGTACTTC. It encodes CASSMDREAYEQYF.

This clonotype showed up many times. CDR3 region: CASSLSRTQETQYF. The CDR3 coding sequence is TGTGCCAGCAGCTTATCTCGGACTCAAGAGACCCAGTACTTC. The chain employs TRBV7-2 and TRBJ2-5; D might be TRBD2 (5 bases). The CDR3 runs to 14 residues. The V and J ends lost 2 bases and 2 bases respectively, with 9 bases between them. Germline V gene sequence: CDR1 SGHTA, CDR2 FQGNSA.

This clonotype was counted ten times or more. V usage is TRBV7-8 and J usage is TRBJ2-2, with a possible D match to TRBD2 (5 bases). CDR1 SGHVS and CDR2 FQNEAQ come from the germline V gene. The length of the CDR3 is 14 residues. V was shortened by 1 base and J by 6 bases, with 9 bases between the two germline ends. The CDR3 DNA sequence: TGTGCCAGCAGCTTAGGAGGGCGTGCCGGGGAGCTGTTTTTT. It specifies CASSLGGRAGELFF.

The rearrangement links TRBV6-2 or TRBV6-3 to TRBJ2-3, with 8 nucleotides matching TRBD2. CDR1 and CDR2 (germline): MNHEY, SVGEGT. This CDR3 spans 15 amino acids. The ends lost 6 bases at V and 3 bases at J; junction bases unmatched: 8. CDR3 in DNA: TGTGCCAGCAGCTTAGCGGGATTGGGAACAGATACGCAGTATTTT. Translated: CASSLAGLGTDTQYF.

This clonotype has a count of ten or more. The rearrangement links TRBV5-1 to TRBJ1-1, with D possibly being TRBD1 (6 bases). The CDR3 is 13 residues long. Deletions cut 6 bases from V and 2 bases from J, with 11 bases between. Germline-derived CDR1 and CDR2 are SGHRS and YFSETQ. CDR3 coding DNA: TGCGCCAGCAAGCAGGGGCCTAACACTGAAGCTTTCTTT. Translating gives CASKQGPNTEAFF.

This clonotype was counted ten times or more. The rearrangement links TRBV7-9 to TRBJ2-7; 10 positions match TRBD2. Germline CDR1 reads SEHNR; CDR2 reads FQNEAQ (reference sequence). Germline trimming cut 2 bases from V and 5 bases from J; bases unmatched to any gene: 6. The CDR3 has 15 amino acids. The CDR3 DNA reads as TGTGCCAGCAGCTTACAAAGCGGGAGGGACCACGAGCAGTACTTC. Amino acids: CASSLQSGRDHEQYF.

CDR3 sequence (DNA): TGTGCCAGCAGTGGCAGGGGGTATGCCAACACCGGGGAGCTGTTTTTT. Protein product: CASSGRGYANTGELFF. This sequence joins TRBV6-1 and TRBJ2-2, with 7 bases that match TRBD1. Germline values: CDR1 MNHNS, CDR2 SASEGT. The V gene end was trimmed by 4 bases and the J gene end by 2 bases; junction bases not matched to a gene: 7. The CDR3 is 16 amino acids.

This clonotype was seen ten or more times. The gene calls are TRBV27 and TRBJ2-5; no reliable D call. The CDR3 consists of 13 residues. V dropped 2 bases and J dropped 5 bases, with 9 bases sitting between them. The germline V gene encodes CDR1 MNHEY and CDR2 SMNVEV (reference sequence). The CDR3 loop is CASSLSLEETQYF. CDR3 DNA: TGTGCCAGCAGTTTAAGCCTCGAGGAGACCCAGTACTTC.

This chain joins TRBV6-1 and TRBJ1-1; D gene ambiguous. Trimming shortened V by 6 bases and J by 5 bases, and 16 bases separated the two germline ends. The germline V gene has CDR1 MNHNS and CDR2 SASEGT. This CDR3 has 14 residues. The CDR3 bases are TGTGCCAGCAGGCCGTATAGAACTAGGACTGAAGCTTTCTTT. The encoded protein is CASRPYRTRTEAFF.

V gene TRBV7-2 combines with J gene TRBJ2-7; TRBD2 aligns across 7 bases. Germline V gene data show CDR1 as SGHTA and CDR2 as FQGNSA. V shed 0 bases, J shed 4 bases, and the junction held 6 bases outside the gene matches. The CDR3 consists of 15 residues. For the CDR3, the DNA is TGTGCCAGCAGCTTAGCGGGAGGGTACATATACGAGCAGTACTTC. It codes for CASSLAGGYIYEQYF.

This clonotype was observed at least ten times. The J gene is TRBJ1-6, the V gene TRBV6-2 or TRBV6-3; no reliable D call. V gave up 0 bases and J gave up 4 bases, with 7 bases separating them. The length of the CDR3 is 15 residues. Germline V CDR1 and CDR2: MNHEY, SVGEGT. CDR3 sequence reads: CASSYSGVYNSPLHF. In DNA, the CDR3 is TGTGCCAGCAGTTACTCCGGGGTGTATAATTCACCCCTCCACTTT.

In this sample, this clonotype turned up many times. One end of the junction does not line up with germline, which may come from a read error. The CDR3 sequence: CSATGGVKTQYF. Written as DNA, the CDR3 is TGCAGCGCTACAGGGGGCGTGAAGACCCAGTACTTC. The gene calls are TRBV20-1 and TRBJ2-5; TRBD1 aligns across 9 bases. The length of the CDR3 is 12 residues. Germline loops: CDR1 DFQATT, CDR2 SNEGSKA (reference sequence).